A single sample is the source of the 28 T cell receptor beta chains below, sequenced in a study of blood T cell repertoires in COVID-19. The repertoire was sequenced with immunoSEQ multiplex PCR; TCRdb's copy has only in-frame clones and lacks some. Of some 220,000 clones listed, roughly 85% are singletons. The specimen was peripheral blood. These receptors all come from a woman in her 70s with COVID-19, enrolled during active disease.

The chain recombines TRBV4-3 with TRBJ1-2; 8 bases align to TRBD1. This CDR3 contains 14 residues. Trimming removed 4 bases from V and 3 bases from J; junction bases left unmatched: 4. The germline V gene encodes CDR1 LGHNA and CDR2 YSLEER. Written as DNA, the CDR3 is TGCGCCAGCAGCCCCGACAGGGGCGACTATGGCTACACCTTC. This sequence encodes CASSPDRGDYGYTF.

The gene calls are TRBV12-3 or TRBV12-4 and TRBJ2-7, with TRBD2 identical over 8 bases. The CDR3 has 13 residues. V lost 2 bases, J lost 3 bases, and 0 bases stayed unmatched. CDR3 sequence reads: CASSLSGGYEQYF. The DNA for the CDR3 is TGTGCCAGCAGTTTAAGCGGGGGCTACGAGCAGTACTTC.

The rearrangement uses TRBV11-1 and TRBJ1-1; D not certain. This CDR3 comprises 14 residues. V lost 2 bases to trimming and J lost 0 bases, with 7 bases between them. Germline V gene sequence: CDR1 SGHAT, CDR2 FQDESV (reference sequence). The CDR3 sequence is CASSLTDMNTEAFF. The CDR3 coding sequence is TGTGCCAGCAGCTTAACAGACATGAACACTGAAGCTTTCTTT. Full variable domain (missing parts from reference TRBV11-1 and TRBJ1-1): EAEVAQSPRYKITEKSQAVAFWCDPISGHATLYWYRQILGQGPELLVQFQDESVVDDSQLPKDRFSAERLKGVDSTLKIQPAELGDSAMYLCASSLTDMNTEAFFGQGTRLTVV.

This clone was seen more than once but under ten times. The V gene is TRBV4-2, the J gene TRBJ1-2; 9 nucleotides agree with TRBD1. Germline CDR1 is LGHNA and CDR2 is YNFKEQ. The CDR3 has 18 residues. J lost 5 bases, V lost 0 bases, and 13 bases had no gene match. The CDR3 protein is CASSQDRQGVGLYYGYTF. CDR3 nucleotide sequence: TGTGCCAGCAGCCAAGATCGACAGGGGGTAGGTCTGTATTATGGCTACACCTTC.

V gene TRBV4-1 combines with J gene TRBJ2-2; D call uncertain. The V and J ends lost 2 bases and 0 bases respectively, with 7 bases between them. The CDR3 has 15 amino acids. Germline V gene data show CDR1 as MGHRA and CDR2 as YSYEKL. DNA for the CDR3: TGCGCCAGCAGCCAATCCCGGGCGAACACCGGGGAGCTGTTTTTT. Amino acids: CASSQSRANTGELFF.

V and J are TRBV7-2 and TRBJ1-3; D is unresolved. Germline assignment: CDR1 SGHTA and CDR2 FQGNSA. The CDR3 runs 14 residues. V lost 3 bases and J 2 bases, leaving 8 bases between the germline ends. CDR3: CASSLLRAGNTIYF. The DNA for the CDR3 is TGTGCCAGCAGCTTGCTGAGAGCTGGAAACACCATATATTTT.

This clone has more than one count but fewer than ten. This specimen includes other DNA sequences encoding the same CDR3. The genes are TRBV2 and TRBJ1-2; 8 bases are shared with TRBD1. CDR1 SNHLY and CDR2 FYNNEI come from the germline V gene. J lost 1 base, V lost 5 bases, and 3 bases had no gene match. CDR3 length: 14 amino acids. For the CDR3, the DNA is TGTGCCAGCAGTCGACAGGGGAATAACTATGGCTACACCTTC. Translated, it gives CASSRQGNNYGYTF.

The CDR3 is CATSDLSRTQGQYF. The CDR3 nucleotides read TGTGCCACCAGTGATTTGTCCAGGACCCAGGGGCAGTACTTC. V is TRBV24-1 and J is TRBJ2-7, with D possibly being TRBD1 (5 bases). This CDR3 is built from 14 residues. Germline V lookup: CDR1 KGHDR, CDR2 SFDVKD. With 0 bases removed from V and 9 bases from J, the gap between germline ends came to 14 bases.

The chain couples TRBV19 to TRBJ1-1, with D unresolved. From germline, CDR1 is LNHDA and CDR2 SQIVND (reference sequence). The CDR3 is 13 amino acids. V was cut by 7 bases and J by 6 bases, with 15 bases left in between. The CDR3 spells CASNRREMAEAFF. In DNA form, the CDR3 reads TGTGCCAGTAATCGACGGGAGATGGCTGAAGCTTTCTTT.

V is TRBV9 and J is TRBJ2-1, with D perhaps TRBD2 (5 bases). Trimming removed 4 bases from V and 5 bases from J, with 19 bases in between. This CDR3 is 16 amino acids long. Germline CDR1 is SGDLS and CDR2 is YYNGEE. The CDR3 DNA is TGTGCCAGCAGCCCTATAGACGGCGGGCACCACAATGAGCAGTTCTTC. It yields the protein CASSPIDGGHHNEQFF.

The CDR3 DNA follows: TGTGCCAGCAGCTTAGCCGGGACAGGGGGGGCAGATACGCAGTATTTT. It encodes CASSLAGTGGADTQYF. The V gene is TRBV11-2, the J gene TRBJ2-3; 11 nucleotides line up with TRBD1. The CDR3 is 16 amino acids. Germline V lookup: CDR1 SGHAT, CDR2 FQNNGV. V gave up 1 base and J gave up 4 bases; unmatched junction bases: 4.

The chain recombines TRBV18 with TRBJ1-1; 7 bases align to TRBD1. Germline CDR1 and CDR2: KGHSH and LQKENI. This CDR3 spans 16 amino acids. V was clipped by 6 bases and J by 3 bases; unmatched bases: 13. DNA for the CDR3: TGTGCCAGCTCCTCGGAGGTCCAGGGGGGTTACACTGAAGCTTTCTTT. Translated: CASSSEVQGGYTEAFF.

This clone was seen a handful of times. This chain's CDR3 is CASSLRQGLNTEAFF. DNA of the CDR3: TGTGCCAGCAGCTTAAGGCAGGGGCTGAACACTGAAGCTTTCTTT. The chain employs TRBV7-9 and TRBJ1-1; perhaps TRBD1 as D (6 bases). The length of the CDR3 is 15 residues. The V end lost 2 bases, the J end lost 0 bases, and 10 bases lay between the germline ends. Germline V gives CDR1 SEHNR, CDR2 FQNEAQ (reference sequence).

This clone occurred a few times. V usage is TRBV4-2 and J usage is TRBJ1-3; D unclear. The CDR3 contains 13 residues. Germline V lookup: CDR1 LGHNA, CDR2 YNFKEQ. Trimming took 0 bases from V and 5 from J, leaving 5 bases between them. This CDR3 is CASSQDLRNTIYF. The CDR3 nucleotides read TGTGCCAGCAGCCAAGATCTCCGAAACACCATATATTTT.

The genes are TRBV5-1 and TRBJ2-1; D is possibly TRBD1 (6 bases). Trimming pared 1 base from V and 5 bases from J, leaving 16 bases between. Germline loops: CDR1 SGHRS, CDR2 YFSETQ. The CDR3 extends over 16 amino acids. This CDR3 reads CASSLQTGMAHNEQFF. The CDR3 region has the DNA TGCGCCAGCAGCTTGCAAACAGGGATGGCACACAATGAGCAGTTCTTC.

This clone was recorded only once. The chain is built from TRBV5-1 and TRBJ1-6; no definite D call. V lost 0 bases to trimming and J lost 4 bases, with 8 bases between them. Germline CDR1 is SGHRS and CDR2 is YFSETQ. The CDR3 is 15 amino acids. CDR3 sequence: CASSLDTPYNSPLHF. Here the CDR3 DNA reads TGCGCCAGCAGCTTGGACACCCCGTATAATTCACCCCTCCACTTT.

The table lists this clone with a count of one. In DNA, the CDR3 is TGTGCCAGCAGCTTCAGGGGGTACTATGGCTACACCTTC. It codes for CASSFRGYYGYTF. This chain links TRBV13 with TRBJ1-2, with TRBD1 matching over 7 bases. V shed 3 bases, J shed 3 bases, and the junction held 1 base outside the gene matches. The CDR3 runs to 13 residues. Germline V gene data show CDR1 as PRHDT and CDR2 as FYEKMQ (reference sequence).

This chain joins TRBV19 and TRBJ1-1; possible D gene TRBD1, 5 bases. The germline V gene has CDR1 LNHDA and CDR2 SQIVND (reference sequence). V gave up 6 bases and J gave up 5 bases, with 16 bases separating them. This CDR3 is built from 14 residues. The CDR3 spells CASSSGGRETEAFF. As DNA, the CDR3 is TGTGCCAGTAGCAGTGGGGGGAGGGAAACTGAAGCTTTCTTT. The full variable domain, its missing parts supplied by reference TRBV19 and TRBJ1-1, is DGGITQSPKYLFRKEGQNVTLSCEQNLNHDAMYWYRQDPGQGLRLIYYSQIVNDFQKGDIAEGYSVSREKKESFPLTVTSAQKNPTAFYLCASSSGGRETEAFFGQGTRLTVV.

The V gene is TRBV19, the J gene TRBJ2-1, with unresolved D. This CDR3 has 14 residues. V lost 3 bases, J lost 8 bases, and 14 bases lay in between. The germline gives CDR1 LNHDA, CDR2 SQIVND (reference sequence). The chain's CDR3 is CASSIMTETDEQFF. CDR3 DNA sequence: TGTGCCAGTAGTATTATGACGGAGACGGATGAGCAGTTCTTC.

This sequence joins TRBV28 and TRBJ1-1; perhaps TRBD1 as D (5 bases). The CDR3 runs to 14 residues. V lost 3 bases, J lost 6 bases, and 14 bases lay in between. CDR1 and CDR2 (germline): MDHEN, SYDVKM. The CDR3 DNA follows: TGTGCCAGCAGTTTTATAGGGGTCAGGTCTGAAGCTTTCTTT. It translates to CASSFIGVRSEAFF.

The chain joins TRBV9 to TRBJ2-7; the match to TRBD1 covers 7 bases. Germline V gene data show CDR1 as SGDLS and CDR2 as YYNGEE. Trimming took 0 bases from V and 3 from J; bases not matched to a gene: 6. The CDR3 length is 15 residues. CDR3 loop: CASSVDQGELYEQYF. CDR3 DNA: TGTGCCAGCAGCGTAGACCAGGGGGAACTCTACGAGCAGTACTTC.

The chain joins TRBV6-4 to TRBJ1-1; possible D gene TRBD1, 5 bases. Trimming stripped 6 bases from V and 1 base from J, with 9 bases between. Germline V gives CDR1 MRHNA, CDR2 SNTAGT. The CDR3 has 13 amino acids. CDR3 sequence reads: CASSREANTEAFF. For the CDR3, the DNA is TGTGCCAGCAGCAGGGAGGCGAACACTGAAGCTTTCTTT.

This chain joins TRBV19 and TRBJ1-1; D may be TRBD1 (5 bases). Trimming cost V 10 bases and J 7 bases, with 25 bases left between them. The V gene's germline CDR1 is LNHDA and CDR2 SQIVND (reference sequence). The CDR3 covers 15 residues. The CDR3 nucleotides are TGTGCCACCACACAACTTGCGGGGACTCCCGTTGAAGCTTTCTTT. It translates to CATTQLAGTPVEAFF.

This clone has just a few counts. The chain links TRBV7-9 to TRBJ1-4; 7 nucleotides align to TRBD1. This CDR3 has 14 amino acids. Germline CDR1 is SEHNR and CDR2 is FQNEAQ (reference sequence). J was trimmed by 7 bases and V by 3 bases; bases with no gene match: 5. As DNA, the CDR3 is TGTGCCAGCAGCTTCAGGGGGGAAGGTGAAAAACTGTTTTTT. Encoded protein: CASSFRGEGEKLFF.

The chain uses TRBV11-1 and TRBJ2-7, with D uncertain. This CDR3 has 11 amino acids. The germline CDR1 and CDR2 sequences are SGHAT and FQDESV (reference sequence). V gave up 8 bases and J gave up 6 bases, with 11 bases separating them. CDR3 coding DNA: TGTGCCAGCCGAAGTAGATCCGAGCAGTACTTC. This sequence encodes CASRSRSEQYF.

The chain recombines TRBV25-1 with TRBJ1-1; TRBD1 might be the D (5 bases). Germline V lookup: CDR1 MGHDK, CDR2 SYGVNS. The CDR3 runs to 14 residues. V lost 5 bases to trimming and J lost 2 bases, with 12 bases between them. The CDR3 nucleotides read TGTGCCAGCAGTAGGGGAGGGGCTAACACTGAAGCTTTCTTT. Its translation: CASSRGGANTEAFF.

The genes are TRBV6-5 and TRBJ2-1; 8 bases agree with TRBD1. Per the germline V gene, CDR1 is MNHEY and CDR2 is SVGAGI. This CDR3 has 15 amino acids. Germline trimming cut 6 bases from V and 4 bases from J; bases unmatched to any gene: 8. The CDR3 DNA follows: TGTGCCAGCAGCGCGGACAGGGAAACATACAATGAGCAGTTCTTC. This sequence encodes CASSADRETYNEQFF.

The V and J genes are TRBV29-1 and TRBJ1-4; 7 bases are a match to TRBD1. Germline V lookup: CDR1 SQVTM, CDR2 ANQGSEA. The junction had 9 bases not matched to a gene; V was cut back by 3 bases and J by 5 bases. This CDR3 is built from 15 residues. As DNA, the CDR3 is TGCAGCGTTGAGGCTGGTGGGACAGTAAATGAAAAACTGTTTTTT. Protein product: CSVEAGGTVNEKLFF.